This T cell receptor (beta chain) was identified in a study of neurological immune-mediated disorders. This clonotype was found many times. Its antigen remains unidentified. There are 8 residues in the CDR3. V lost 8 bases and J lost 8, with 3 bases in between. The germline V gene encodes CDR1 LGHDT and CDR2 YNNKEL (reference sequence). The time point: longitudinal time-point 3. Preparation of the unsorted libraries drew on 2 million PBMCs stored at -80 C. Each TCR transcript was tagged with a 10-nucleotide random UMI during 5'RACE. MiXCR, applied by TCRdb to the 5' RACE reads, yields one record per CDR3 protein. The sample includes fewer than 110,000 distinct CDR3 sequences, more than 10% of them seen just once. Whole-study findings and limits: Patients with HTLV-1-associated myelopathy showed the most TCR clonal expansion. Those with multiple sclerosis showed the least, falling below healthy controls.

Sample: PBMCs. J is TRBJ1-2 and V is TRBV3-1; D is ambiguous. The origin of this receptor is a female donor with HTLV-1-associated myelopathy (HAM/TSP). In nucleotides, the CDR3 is TGTGCCAGCCGGGGCTACACCTTC. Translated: CASRGYTF.